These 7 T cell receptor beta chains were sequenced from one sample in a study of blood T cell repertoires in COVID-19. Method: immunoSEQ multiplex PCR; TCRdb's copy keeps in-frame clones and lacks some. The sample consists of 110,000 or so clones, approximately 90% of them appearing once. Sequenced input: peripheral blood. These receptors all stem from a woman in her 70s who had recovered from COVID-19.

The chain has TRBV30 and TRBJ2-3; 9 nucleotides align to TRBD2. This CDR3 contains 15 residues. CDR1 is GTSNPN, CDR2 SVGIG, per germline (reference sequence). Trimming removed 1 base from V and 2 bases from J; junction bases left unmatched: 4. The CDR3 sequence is CAWSGLAGPTDTQYF. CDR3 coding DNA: TGTGCCTGGAGTGGGCTAGCGGGGCCCACAGATACGCAGTATTTT.

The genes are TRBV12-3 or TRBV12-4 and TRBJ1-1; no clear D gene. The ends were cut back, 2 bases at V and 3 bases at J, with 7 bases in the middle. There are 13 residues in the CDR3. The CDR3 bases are TGTGCCAGCAGTTTAAACAGATACACTGAAGCTTTCTTT. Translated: CASSLNRYTEAFF.

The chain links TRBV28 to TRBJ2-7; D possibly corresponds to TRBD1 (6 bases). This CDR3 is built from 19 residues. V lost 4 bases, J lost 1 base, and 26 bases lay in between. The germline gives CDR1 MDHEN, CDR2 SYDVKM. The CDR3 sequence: CASSSFRDTQHSWSYEQYF. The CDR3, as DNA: TGTGCCAGCAGTTCCTTTCGGGACACGCAACATTCTTGGTCCTACGAGCAGTACTTC.

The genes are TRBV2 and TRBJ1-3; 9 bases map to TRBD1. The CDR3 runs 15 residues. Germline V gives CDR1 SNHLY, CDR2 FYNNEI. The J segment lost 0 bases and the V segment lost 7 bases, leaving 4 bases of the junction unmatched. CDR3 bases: TGTGCCAGCACGGACAGGGGAATCTCTGGAAACACCATATATTTT. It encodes CASTDRGISGNTIYF.

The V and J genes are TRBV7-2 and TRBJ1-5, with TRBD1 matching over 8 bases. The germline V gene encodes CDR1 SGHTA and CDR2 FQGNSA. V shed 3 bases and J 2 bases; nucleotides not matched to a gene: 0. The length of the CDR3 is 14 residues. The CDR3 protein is CASSLGQGNQPQHF. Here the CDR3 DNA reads TGTGCCAGCAGCTTGGGACAGGGCAATCAGCCCCAGCATTTT.

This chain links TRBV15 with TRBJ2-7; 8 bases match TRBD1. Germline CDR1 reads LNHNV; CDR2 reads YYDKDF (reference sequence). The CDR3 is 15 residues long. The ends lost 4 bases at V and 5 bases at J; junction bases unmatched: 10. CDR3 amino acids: CATSMGRTGSHEQYF. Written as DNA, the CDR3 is TGTGCCACCAGCATGGGGCGGACAGGGAGTCACGAGCAGTACTTC.

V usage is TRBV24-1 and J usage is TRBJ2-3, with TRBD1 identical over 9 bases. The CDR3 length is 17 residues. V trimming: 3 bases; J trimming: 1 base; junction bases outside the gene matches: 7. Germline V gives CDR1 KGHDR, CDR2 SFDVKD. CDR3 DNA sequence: TGTGCCACCAGTGATGTTGGCAGGACAGGGGGCACAGATACGCAGTATTTT. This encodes CATSDVGRTGGTDTQYF.